This is a list of T cell receptor beta chains from one sample in a study of blood T cells in healthy people across ages. TCRdb reanalysed the 5' RACE reads using MiXCR and keeps one entry per CDR3 protein. This table has 1.5 million to 2 million distinct CDR3 sequences, 40% to 55% appearing once. The sequenced sample consisted of blood. The receptor set was obtained from a woman aged 40 to 49 in good health. Both conserved end residues are part of each CDR3. D genes are given only for firm matches. Size tells how often a clone was seen (once, few, many) or the class of an expanded clone, and some rows leave it out.

v_gene	d_gene	j_gene	abundance	CDR3aa	CDR3nt
TRBV20-1	.	TRBJ1-4	.	CSARDGGNEKLFF	TGCAGTGCTAGAGATGGGGGGAATGAAAAACTGTTTTTT
TRBV20-1	.	TRBJ1-1	.	CSARGDAEAFF	TGCAGTGCTAGGGGGGACGCTGAAGCTTTCTTT
TRBV5-1	TRBD2	TRBJ2-3	.	CASSLERLATDTQYF	TGCGCCAGCAGCTTGGAGCGACTAGCCACAGATACGCAGTATTTT
TRBV24-1	.	TRBJ1-5	.	CATSQGNQPQHF	TGTGCCACCAGTCAGGGGAATCAGCCCCAGCATTTT
TRBV12-3/TRBV12-4	TRBD1	TRBJ1-2	.	CASREQGARNYGYTF	TGTGCCAGCAGGGAACAGGGGGCGCGGAACTATGGCTACACCTTC
TRBV28	.	TRBJ1-2	.	CASTWGATGYTF	TGTGCCAGCACCTGGGGGGCGACTGGCTACACCTTC
TRBV6-1	.	TRBJ2-2	many	CASSDGGRYLTGELFF	TGTGCCAGCAGTGACGGGGGCCGGTATCTGACCGGGGAGCTGTTTTTT
TRBV5-1	.	TRBJ2-4	few	CASSLPGSANIQYF	TGCGCCAGCAGCTTGCCTGGATCGGCGAACATTCAGTACTTC
TRBV20-1	.	TRBJ2-3	few	CSAREIGADTQYF	TGCAGTGCTAGAGAGATCGGGGCGGATACGCAGTATTTT
TRBV3-1	.	TRBJ2-4	few	CASSLGYSAKNIQYF	TGTGCCAGCAGCCTCGGTTATTCGGCCAAAAACATTCAGTACTTC
TRBV4-1	TRBD1	TRBJ2-7	.	CASSQDFGTGSYEQYF	TGCGCCAGCAGCCAAGATTTCGGGACAGGGTCCTACGAGCAGTACTTC
TRBV2	.	TRBJ2-5	.	CASSGQSPPETQYF	TGTGCCAGCAGCGGACAGTCGCCCCCGGAGACCCAGTACTTC
TRBV6-6	TRBD2	TRBJ2-7	few	CASWIASGAAYEQYF	TGTGCCAGCTGGATCGCTAGCGGGGCCGCCTACGAGCAGTACTTC
TRBV2	TRBD1	TRBJ1-2	few	CASSPQGPNGYTF	TGTGCCAGCAGCCCACAGGGGCCCAATGGCTACACCTTC
TRBV9	.	TRBJ2-7	.	CASSVGAGSRGHHEQYF	TGTGCCAGCAGCGTAGGAGCTGGCTCCCGGGGTCACCACGAGCAGTACTTC
TRBV6-2/TRBV6-3	TRBD1	TRBJ2-4	few	CASSLWDSLKNIQYF	TGTGCCAGCAGTCTATGGGACAGCCTTAAAAACATTCAGTACTTC
TRBV7-2	.	TRBJ2-1	.	CASSLVMVGTGNEQFF	TGTGCCAGCAGCTTAGTCATGGTTGGGACCGGCAATGAGCAGTTCTTC
TRBV28	.	TRBJ1-2	few	CASSSQVQGLYFTYGYTF	TGTGCCAGCAGTTCCCAGGTCCAGGGACTATACTTTACCTATGGCTACACCTTC
TRBV20-1	TRBD1	TRBJ1-2	.	CSARDLQGDWVNYGYTF	TGCAGTGCTAGAGATCTCCAGGGGGACTGGGTCAACTATGGCTACACCTTC
TRBV20-1	.	TRBJ2-5	.	CSARATQETQYF	TGCAGTGCTAGGGCGACCCAAGAGACCCAGTACTTC
TRBV5-1	.	TRBJ2-7	.	CASSPSSGNPYEQYF	TGCGCCAGCAGCCCTTCCTCAGGGAATCCCTACGAGCAGTACTTC
TRBV25-1	TRBD2	TRBJ2-1	.	CASSELGLAGSSYNEQFF	TGTGCCAGCAGTGAATTAGGGCTAGCGGGGAGCTCCTACAATGAGCAGTTCTTC
TRBV4-1	.	TRBJ1-2	.	CASSQGPSDYGYTF	TGCGCCAGCAGCCAAGGGCCGAGCGACTATGGCTACACCTTC
TRBV28	TRBD1	TRBJ1-2	.	CASREGPSGGRYGYTF	TGTGCCAGCAGGGAGGGCCCATCAGGGGGACGGTATGGCTACACCTTC
TRBV7-6	TRBD1	TRBJ2-5	.	CASSLEPGQGLQETQYF	TGTGCCAGCAGCTTAGAACCGGGACAGGGCCTCCAAGAGACCCAGTACTTC
TRBV28	.	TRBJ1-2	.	CASSLSRGTDGYTF	TGTGCCAGCAGTTTATCTCGGGGTACGGATGGCTACACCTTC
TRBV6-5	.	TRBJ2-5	.	CASRLQESETQYF	TGTGCCAGCAGACTTCAGGAGTCCGAGACCCAGTACTTC
TRBV28	.	TRBJ1-1	.	CASSFQGMEAFF	TGTGCCAGCAGTTTTCAGGGGATGGAAGCTTTCTTT
TRBV29-1	.	TRBJ2-5	few	CSVGALQETQYF	TGCAGCGTTGGGGCCCTCCAAGAGACCCAGTACTTC
TRBV7-2	.	TRBJ1-6	.	CASSPAVGLHF	TGTGCCAGCAGCCCGGCTGTGGGGCTCCACTTT
TRBV5-6	TRBD2	TRBJ2-3	.	CASSFAGGRDTQYF	TGTGCCAGCAGCTTCGCGGGGGGGCGTGATACGCAGTATTTT
TRBV27	.	TRBJ2-1	.	CASSFTRYSYNEQFF	TGTGCCAGCAGTTTTACGCGGTACTCCTACAATGAGCAGTTCTTC
TRBV29-1	.	TRBJ1-2	once	CSVARQGGYGYTF	TGCAGCGTTGCACGGCAGGGCGGCTATGGCTACACCTTC
TRBV12-3/TRBV12-4	TRBD2	TRBJ2-4	.	CASGPGAGGKNIQYF	TGTGCCAGCGGGCCGGGAGCGGGGGGTAAAAACATTCAGTACTTC
TRBV7-9	.	TRBJ2-3	.	CASHRGPDTQYF	TGTGCCAGTCATCGGGGCCCAGATACGCAGTATTTT
TRBV5-1	.	TRBJ2-3	.	CASSSGARLQGYF	TGCGCCAGCAGCTCTGGGGCCCGTCTACAGGGGTATTTT
TRBV11-3	.	TRBJ2-3	few	CASSSRRDGLNDTQYF	TGTGCCAGCAGCTCCCGACGGGACGGCCTGAACGATACGCAGTATTTT
TRBV20-1	TRBD1	TRBJ2-5	few	CSARVGGQGGETQYF	TGCAGTGCTAGAGTGGGGGGACAGGGAGGGGAGACCCAGTACTTC
TRBV6-5	.	TRBJ1-1	.	CASSYSPGSTEAFF	TGTGCCAGCAGTTACTCGCCAGGGAGCACTGAAGCTTTCTTT
TRBV28	.	TRBJ2-7	.	CAAQTGTYEQYF	TGTGCCGCCCAAACAGGCACCTACGAGCAGTACTTC
TRBV25-1	TRBD1	TRBJ2-1	.	CASRTGTGQAYNEQFF	TGTGCCAGCAGGACCGGGACAGGCCAGGCCTACAATGAGCAGTTCTTC